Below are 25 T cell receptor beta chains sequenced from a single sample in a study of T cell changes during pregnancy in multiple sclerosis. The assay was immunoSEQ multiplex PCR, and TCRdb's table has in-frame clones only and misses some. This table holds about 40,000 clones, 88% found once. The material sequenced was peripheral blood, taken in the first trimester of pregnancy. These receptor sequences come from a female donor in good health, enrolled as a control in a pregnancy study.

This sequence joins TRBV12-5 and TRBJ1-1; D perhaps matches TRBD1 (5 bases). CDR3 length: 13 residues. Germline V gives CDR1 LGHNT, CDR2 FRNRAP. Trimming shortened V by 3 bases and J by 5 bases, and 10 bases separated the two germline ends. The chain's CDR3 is CASGFKGRTEAFF. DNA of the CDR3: TGTGCTAGTGGTTTCAAGGGGAGGACTGAAGCTTTCTTT.

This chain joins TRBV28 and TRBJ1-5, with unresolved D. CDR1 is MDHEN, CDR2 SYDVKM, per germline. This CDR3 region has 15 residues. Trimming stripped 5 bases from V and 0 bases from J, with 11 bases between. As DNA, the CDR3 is TGTGCCAGCAGTACGGAGACGGATAGCAATCAGCCCCAGCATTTT. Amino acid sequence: CASSTETDSNQPQHF.

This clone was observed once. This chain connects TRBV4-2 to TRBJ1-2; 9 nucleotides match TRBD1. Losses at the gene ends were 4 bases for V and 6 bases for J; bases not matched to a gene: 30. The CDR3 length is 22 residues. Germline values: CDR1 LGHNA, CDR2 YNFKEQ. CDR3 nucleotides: TGTGCCAGCAGCCCTTTTGGCCTGTTCGTCTTCTGGACAGGGGTGGATTCGGATGGCTACACCTTC. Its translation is CASSPFGLFVFWTGVDSDGYTF.

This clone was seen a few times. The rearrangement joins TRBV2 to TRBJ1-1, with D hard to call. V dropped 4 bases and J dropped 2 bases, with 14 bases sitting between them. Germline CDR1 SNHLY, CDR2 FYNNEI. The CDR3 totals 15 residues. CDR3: CASSARRPGNTEAFF. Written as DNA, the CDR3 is TGTGCCAGCAGTGCCAGGAGACCGGGAAACACTGAAGCTTTCTTT.

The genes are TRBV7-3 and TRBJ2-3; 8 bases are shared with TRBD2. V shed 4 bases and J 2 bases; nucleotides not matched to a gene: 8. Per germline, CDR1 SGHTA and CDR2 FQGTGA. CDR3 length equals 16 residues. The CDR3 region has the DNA TGTGCCAGCAGCTCCGGAAGCGGGGGATTCACAGATACGCAGTATTTT. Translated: CASSSGSGGFTDTQYF.

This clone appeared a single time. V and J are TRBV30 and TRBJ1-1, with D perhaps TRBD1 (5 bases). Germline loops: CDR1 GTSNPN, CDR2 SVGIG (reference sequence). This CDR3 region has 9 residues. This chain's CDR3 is CRGGPGAFF. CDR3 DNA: TGTCGGGGAGGCCCAGGGGCTTTCTTT.

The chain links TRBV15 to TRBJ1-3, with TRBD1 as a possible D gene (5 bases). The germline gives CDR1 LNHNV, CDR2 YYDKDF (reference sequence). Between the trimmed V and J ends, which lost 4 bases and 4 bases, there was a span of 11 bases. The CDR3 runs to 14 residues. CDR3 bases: TGTGCCACCAGCAAAGGAGGGGCCGGAAACACCATATATTTT. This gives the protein CATSKGGAGNTIYF.

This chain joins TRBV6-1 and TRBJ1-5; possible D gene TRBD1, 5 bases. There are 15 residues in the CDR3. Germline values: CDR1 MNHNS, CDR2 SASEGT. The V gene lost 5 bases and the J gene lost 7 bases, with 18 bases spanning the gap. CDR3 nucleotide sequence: TGTGCCAGCAGTCATTCGGGGGAAGGGAACCAGCCCCAGCATTTT. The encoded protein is CASSHSGEGNQPQHF.

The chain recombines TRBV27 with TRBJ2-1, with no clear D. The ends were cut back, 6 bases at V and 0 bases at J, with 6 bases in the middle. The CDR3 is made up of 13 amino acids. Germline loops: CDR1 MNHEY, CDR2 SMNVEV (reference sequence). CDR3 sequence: CASRTPSYNEQFF. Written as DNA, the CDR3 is TGTGCCAGCAGGACTCCCTCCTACAATGAGCAGTTCTTC.

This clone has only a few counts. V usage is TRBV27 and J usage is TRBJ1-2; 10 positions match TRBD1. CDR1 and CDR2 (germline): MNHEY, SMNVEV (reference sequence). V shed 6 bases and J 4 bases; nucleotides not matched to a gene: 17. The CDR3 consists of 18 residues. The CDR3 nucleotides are TGTGCCAGCAGACGGGGGGGGGACAGGGGCCCTGGGGGCTATGGCTACACCTTC. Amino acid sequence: CASRRGGDRGPGGYGYTF.

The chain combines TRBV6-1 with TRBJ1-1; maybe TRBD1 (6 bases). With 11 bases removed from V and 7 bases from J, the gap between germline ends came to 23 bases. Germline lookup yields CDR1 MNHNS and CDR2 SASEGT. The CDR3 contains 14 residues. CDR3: CACFPGHPNGEAFF. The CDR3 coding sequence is TGTGCCTGTTTCCCGGGACACCCGAACGGTGAAGCTTTCTTT.

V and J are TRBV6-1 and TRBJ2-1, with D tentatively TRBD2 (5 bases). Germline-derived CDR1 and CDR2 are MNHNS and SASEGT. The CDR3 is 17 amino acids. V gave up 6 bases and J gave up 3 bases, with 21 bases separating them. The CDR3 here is CASSESAGISLYNEQFF. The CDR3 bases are TGTGCCAGCAGCGAAAGCGCCGGGATTTCGCTCTACAATGAGCAGTTCTTC.

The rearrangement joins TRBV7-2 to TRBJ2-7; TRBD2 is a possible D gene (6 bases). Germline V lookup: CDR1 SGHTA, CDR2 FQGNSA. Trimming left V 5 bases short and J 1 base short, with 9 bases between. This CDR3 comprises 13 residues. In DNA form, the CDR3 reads TGTGCCAGCAGCCGAGGACTATCCTACGAGCAGTACTTC. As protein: CASSRGLSYEQYF.

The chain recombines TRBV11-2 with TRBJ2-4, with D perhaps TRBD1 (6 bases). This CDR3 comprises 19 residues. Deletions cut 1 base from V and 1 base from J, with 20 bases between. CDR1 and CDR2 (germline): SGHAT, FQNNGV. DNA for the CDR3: TGTGCCAGCAGCTTAGGGGGCCCAGGGGCCCAACTTGCCAAAAACATTCAGTACTTC. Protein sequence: CASSLGGPGAQLAKNIQYF.

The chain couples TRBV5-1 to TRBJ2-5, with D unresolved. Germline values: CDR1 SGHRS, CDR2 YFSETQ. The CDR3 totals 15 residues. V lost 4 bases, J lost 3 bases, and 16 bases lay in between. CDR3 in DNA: TGCGCCAGCAGCCTGAACCCAGGAACGAAAGAGACCCAGTACTTC. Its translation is CASSLNPGTKETQYF.

CDR3 region: CASSSSPGQGIFNYGYTF. The CDR3 DNA reads as TGTGCCAGCAGTTCCTCACCGGGACAGGGGATATTTAACTATGGCTACACCTTC. This sequence joins TRBV27 and TRBJ1-2, with 10 nucleotides matching TRBD1. Per germline, CDR1 MNHEY and CDR2 SMNVEV (reference sequence). V trimming: 4 bases; J trimming: 1 base; junction bases outside the gene matches: 12. The CDR3 sequence is 18 residues long.

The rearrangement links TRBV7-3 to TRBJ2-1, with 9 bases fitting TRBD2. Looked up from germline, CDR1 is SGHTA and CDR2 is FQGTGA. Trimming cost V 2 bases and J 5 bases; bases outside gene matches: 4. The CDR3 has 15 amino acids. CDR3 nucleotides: TGTGCCAGCAGCTTAGCCCTAGCGGGAAACAATGAGCAGTTCTTC. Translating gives CASSLALAGNNEQFF.

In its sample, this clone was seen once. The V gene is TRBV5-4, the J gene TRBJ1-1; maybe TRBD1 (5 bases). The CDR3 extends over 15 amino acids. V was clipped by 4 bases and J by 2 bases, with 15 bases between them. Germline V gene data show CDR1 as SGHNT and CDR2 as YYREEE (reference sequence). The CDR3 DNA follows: TGTGCCAGCAGCCAGGAAGGGGCACTAAACACTGAAGCTTTCTTT. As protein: CASSQEGALNTEAFF.

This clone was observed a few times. The CDR3 DNA is TGTGCCAGTGCAGAGGGGGAAACTAATGAAAAACTGTTTTTT. Residues: CASAEGETNEKLFF. The V gene is TRBV19, the J gene TRBJ1-4; a possible D gene is TRBD1 (6 bases). Germline V lookup: CDR1 LNHDA, CDR2 SQIVND (reference sequence). The CDR3 consists of 14 residues. The germline V and J ends were trimmed by 8 bases and 1 base, with 11 bases remaining between them.

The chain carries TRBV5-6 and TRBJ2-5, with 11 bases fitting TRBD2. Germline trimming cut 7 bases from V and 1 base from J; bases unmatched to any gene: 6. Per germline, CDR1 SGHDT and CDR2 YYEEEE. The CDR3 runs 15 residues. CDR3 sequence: CASSGGLAVQETQYF. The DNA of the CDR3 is TGTGCCAGCTCGGGGGGACTAGCGGTCCAAGAGACCCAGTACTTC.

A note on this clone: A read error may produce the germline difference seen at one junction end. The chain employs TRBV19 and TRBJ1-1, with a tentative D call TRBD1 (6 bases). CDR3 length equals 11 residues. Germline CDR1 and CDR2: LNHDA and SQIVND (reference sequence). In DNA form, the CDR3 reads TGTGCCAGTAGTACGACAGGACGTCAGTGGTTT. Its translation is CASSTTGRQWF.

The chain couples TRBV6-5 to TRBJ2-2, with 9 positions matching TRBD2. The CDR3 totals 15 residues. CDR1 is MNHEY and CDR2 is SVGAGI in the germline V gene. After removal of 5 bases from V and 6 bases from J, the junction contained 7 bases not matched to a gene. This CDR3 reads CASSLAGFGSGELFF. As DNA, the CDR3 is TGTGCCAGCAGTCTAGCGGGGTTCGGGTCCGGGGAGCTGTTTTTT.

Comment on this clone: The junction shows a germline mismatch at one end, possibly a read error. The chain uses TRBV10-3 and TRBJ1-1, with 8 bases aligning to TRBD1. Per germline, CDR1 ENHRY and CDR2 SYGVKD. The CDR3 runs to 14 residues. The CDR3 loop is CAISGRTGNAEAFF. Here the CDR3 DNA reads TGTGCCATCAGTGGACGGACAGGGAACGCTGAAGCTTTCTTT.

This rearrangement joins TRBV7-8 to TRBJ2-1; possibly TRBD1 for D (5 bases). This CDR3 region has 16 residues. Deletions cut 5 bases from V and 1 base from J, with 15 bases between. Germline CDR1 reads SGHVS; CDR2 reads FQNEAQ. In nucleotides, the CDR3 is TGTGCCAGCAGCCATTCGGCGACAGTTTCCTACAATGAGCAGTTCTTC. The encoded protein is CASSHSATVSYNEQFF.

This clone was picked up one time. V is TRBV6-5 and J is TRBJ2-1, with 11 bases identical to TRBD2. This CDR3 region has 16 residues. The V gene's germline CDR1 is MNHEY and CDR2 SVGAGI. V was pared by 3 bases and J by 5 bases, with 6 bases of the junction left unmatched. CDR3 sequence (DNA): TGTGCCAGCAGTTATAGTCTAGCGGGGGGCAACAATGAGCAGTTCTTC. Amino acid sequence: CASSYSLAGGNNEQFF.